This T cell receptor beta chain was observed in a study of shared clonotypes between healthy human individuals. Study results and caveats: A generally larger estimated richness was seen in naive subsets than in memory subsets.

Trimming took 0 bases from V and 4 from J, leaving 12 bases between them. Per germline, CDR1 GTSNPN and CDR2 SVGIG (reference sequence). This CDR3 spans 14 amino acids. The data were produced by immunoSEQ multiplex PCR, yet TCRdb's version contains in-frame clones alone and is incomplete. This table has over a million clones, approximately 80% appearing once. On this clone: Its antigen is undetermined.

The source is a man in his late teens or twenties in good health. Some clones in this sample may be carry-over from other donors' samples. The sequenced sample consisted of memory CD4+ T cells from PBMCs. The sample's subset: CD45RA-negative fraction. The chain couples TRBV30 to TRBJ2-5; D is possibly TRBD2 (6 bases). CDR3 region: CAWSVVGSGETQYF. The DNA of the CDR3 is TGTGCCTGGAGTGTAGTGGGTAGCGGAGAGACCCAGTACTTC.